Presented here are 23 T cell receptor beta chains from one specimen sequenced in a study of blood T cell repertoires in COVID-19. The protocol was immunoSEQ multiplex PCR, while the TCRdb copy is restricted to in-frame clones and leaves out a portion. This table has about 270,000 clones, 86% appearing once. Sequenced input: peripheral blood. These TCRs come from a woman aged 80 or older with COVID-19, enrolled during active disease.

The chain combines TRBV30 with TRBJ1-3; D remains ambiguous. Per the germline V gene, CDR1 is GTSNPN and CDR2 is SVGIG (reference sequence). This CDR3 spans 11 amino acids. Trimming pared 4 bases from V and 7 bases from J, leaving 8 bases between. The CDR3 DNA reads as TGTGCCTGGACTCTCCTTAACACCATATATTTT. Translation gives CAWTLLNTIYF.

The chain joins TRBV5-1 to TRBJ2-5; a possible D gene is TRBD2 (6 bases). CDR3 size: 14 residues. CDR1 is SGHRS, CDR2 YFSETQ, per germline. V dropped 4 bases and J dropped 0 bases, with 10 bases sitting between them. Written as DNA, the CDR3 is TGCGCCAGCAGCCCCCGGGACTACCAAGAGACCCAGTACTTC. It specifies CASSPRDYQETQYF.

The chain couples TRBV30 to TRBJ1-1; tentative D call: TRBD1 (6 bases). The CDR3 length is 14 residues. Germline CDR1 is GTSNPN and CDR2 is SVGIG (reference sequence). V was trimmed by 5 bases and J by 0 bases, leaving 13 bases between them. As DNA, the CDR3 is TGTGCCTGGTGGCAGGGGTGGATGAACACTGAAGCTTTCTTT. Translating gives CAWWQGWMNTEAFF.

This clone was detected once. The V and J genes are TRBV30 and TRBJ1-4; 8 nucleotides align to TRBD1. Germline CDR1 and CDR2: GTSNPN and SVGIG (reference sequence). CDR3 size: 15 residues. The J segment lost 0 bases and the V segment lost 6 bases, leaving 6 bases of the junction unmatched. CDR3 sequence: CACAGTGATNEKLFF. In nucleotides, the CDR3 is TGTGCCTGCGCCGGGACAGGTGCAACTAATGAAAAACTGTTTTTT.

This clone has only a few counts. J is TRBJ2-7 and V is TRBV7-8; the match to TRBD1 covers 11 bases. Looked up from germline, CDR1 is SGHVS and CDR2 is FQNEAQ. This CDR3 has 17 residues. V was pared by 4 bases and J by 1 base, with 9 bases of the junction left unmatched. CDR3 DNA: TGTGCCAGCAGCTCTCCAGGGACAGGGGGTAGATCCTACGAGCAGTACTTC. It encodes CASSSPGTGGRSYEQYF.

V and J are TRBV6-1 and TRBJ2-1; a weak D match, TRBD1 (5 bases). The length of the CDR3 is 16 residues. V was shortened by 4 bases and J by 1 base, with 14 bases between the two germline ends. In germline, CDR1 is MNHNS, CDR2 SASEGT. DNA of the CDR3: TGTGCCAGCAGTGGGCTTGGGGCAGAGTCCTACAATGAGCAGTTCTTC. This codes for CASSGLGAESYNEQFF.

A few counts support this clone. V and J are TRBV28 and TRBJ2-3; 14 nucleotides line up with TRBD2. This CDR3 comprises 16 residues. Trimming at V came to 5 bases and at J to 6 bases, leaving 7 bases not matched to a gene. The germline V gene encodes CDR1 MDHEN and CDR2 SYDVKM. Written as DNA, the CDR3 is TGTGCCAGCAGTCGGCGACTAGCGGGGGGGCGGGATACGCAGTATTTT. Encoded protein: CASSRRLAGGRDTQYF.

The chain is built from TRBV6-4 and TRBJ2-2; 11 positions agree with TRBD2. This CDR3 is built from 20 residues. The junction had 12 bases not matched to a gene; V was cut back by 3 bases and J by 0 bases. Germline CDR1 MRHNA, CDR2 SNTAGT. DNA of the CDR3: TGTGCCAGCAGTGATCGGCTAGCGGGGGGTGATATTACGAACACCGGGGAGCTGTTTTTT. It encodes CASSDRLAGGDITNTGELFF.

In DNA, the CDR3 is TGTGCCACCAGCCCACACAGACAGGCCGCTAGCACAGATACGCAGTATTTT. It is translated as CATSPHRQAASTDTQYF. The chain has TRBV24-1 and TRBJ2-3; TRBD1 might be the D (6 bases). Germline values: CDR1 KGHDR, CDR2 SFDVKD. There are 17 residues in the CDR3. Between the trimmed V and J ends, which lost 7 bases and 0 bases, there was a span of 19 bases.

Worth noting for this clone: With a much larger clone just one base away, this may be a read error. The J gene is TRBJ1-1, the V gene TRBV28; D unresolved. CDR1 is MDHEN and CDR2 is SYDVKM in the germline V gene. This CDR3 is 12 amino acids long. The germline V and J ends were trimmed by 2 bases and 5 bases, with 6 bases remaining between them. The chain's CDR3 is CASSLQWTEAFF. The CDR3 DNA is TGTGCCAGCAGTTTACAGTGGACTGAAGCTTTCTTT.

This clone showed up just once. J is TRBJ1-1 and V is TRBV6-5; D gene ambiguous. Germline V gives CDR1 MNHEY, CDR2 SVGAGI. The CDR3 covers 14 residues. Trimming removed 4 bases at V and 1 base at J, with 10 bases between. CDR3 sequence: CASSSTSGNTEAFF. The CDR3 nucleotides are TGTGCCAGCAGTTCTACCTCGGGGAACACTGAAGCTTTCTTT.

The chain recombines TRBV7-8 with TRBJ2-5, with 7 positions matching TRBD2. The CDR3 runs to 14 residues. V dropped 5 bases and J dropped 5; count of bases not matched to a gene: 8. Germline V gives CDR1 SGHVS, CDR2 FQNEAQ. The CDR3 protein is CASSPGLVSETQYF. The CDR3 region has the DNA TGTGCCAGCAGCCCTGGACTAGTTTCCGAGACCCAGTACTTC. Full variable domain (outside the CDR3, taken from reference TRBV7-8 and TRBJ2-5): GAGVSQSPRYKVAKRGQDVALRCDPISGHVSLFWYQQALGQGPEFLTYFQNEAQLDKSGLPSDRFFAERPEGSVSTLKIQRTQQEDSAVYLCASSPGLVSETQYFGPGTRLLVL.

The rearrangement uses TRBV3-1 (or the pseudogene TRBV3-2) and TRBJ2-7, with 11 bases matching TRBD2. Looked up from germline, CDR1 is LGHDT and CDR2 is YNNKEL (reference sequence). The length of the CDR3 is 14 residues. V dropped 4 bases and J dropped 7; count of bases not matched to a gene: 6. CDR3 region: CASSPLAGGGEQYF. CDR3 DNA sequence: TGTGCCAGCAGCCCTCTAGCGGGGGGTGGGGAGCAGTACTTC.

The chain combines TRBV7-9 with TRBJ1-1; 9 bases fit TRBD1. The ends lost 3 bases at V and 3 bases at J; junction bases unmatched: 2. The CDR3 sequence is 14 residues long. CDR1 and CDR2 from the germline V gene are SEHNR and FQNEAQ (reference sequence). The CDR3 loop is CASSFGTGYTEAFF. As DNA, the CDR3 is TGTGCCAGCAGCTTCGGGACAGGGTACACTGAAGCTTTCTTT.

The chain couples TRBV2 to TRBJ2-5; tentatively, D is TRBD2 (6 bases). Germline V gene sequence: CDR1 SNHLY, CDR2 FYNNEI. The V end was cut by 8 bases, the J end by 5 bases, with 18 bases between. The CDR3 covers 14 residues. CDR3 residues: CASDGLKGRETQYF. In nucleotides, the CDR3 is TGTGCCAGCGATGGACTAAAAGGGCGGGAGACCCAGTACTTC.

This clone turned up a few times. The genes are TRBV14 and TRBJ1-6; the D is unclear. The CDR3 runs 15 residues. Germline V CDR1 and CDR2: SGHDN, FVKESK. Trimming left V 0 bases short and J 7 bases short, with 10 bases between. In nucleotides, the CDR3 is TGTGCCAGCAGCCAAGATGGCTGGCAGAATTCACCCCTCCACTTT. Translated: CASSQDGWQNSPLHF.

The J gene is TRBJ2-2, the V gene TRBV2, with a tentative D call TRBD1 (5 bases). Germline loops: CDR1 SNHLY, CDR2 FYNNEI. The CDR3 is 15 residues long. Trimming stripped 4 bases from V and 6 bases from J, with 15 bases between. CDR3 DNA sequence: TGTGCCAGCAGTGTATGGCAGGGTCAATCCGGGGAGCTGTTTTTT. Translation gives CASSVWQGQSGELFF.

The CDR3 spells CASSSTSGGFNEQFF. The CDR3 DNA follows: TGTGCCAGCAGTTCCACTAGCGGGGGGTTCAATGAGCAGTTCTTC. V is TRBV28 and J is TRBJ2-1, with 12 bases matching TRBD2. After removal of 4 bases from V and 6 bases from J, the junction contained 4 bases not matched to a gene. The CDR3 runs 15 residues. Germline V lookup: CDR1 MDHEN, CDR2 SYDVKM.

V usage is TRBV9 and J usage is TRBJ2-3, with a tentative D call TRBD1 (7 bases). The CDR3 has 15 amino acids. The V end was cut by 0 bases, the J end by 4 bases, with 12 bases between. The germline gives CDR1 SGDLS, CDR2 YYNGEE. CDR3 in DNA: TGTGCCAGCAGCGTAGGAGGGGGCGGGGCAGATACGCAGTATTTT. It encodes CASSVGGGGADTQYF.

This chain connects TRBV18 to TRBJ1-2, with 7 positions matching TRBD1. The CDR3 length is 15 residues. Germline CDR1 is KGHSH and CDR2 is LQKENI. V gave up 6 bases and J gave up 4 bases; unmatched junction bases: 11. The CDR3 sequence: CASSPPGQVVYGYTF. CDR3 bases: TGTGCCAGCTCCCCCCCCGGACAGGTCGTCTATGGCTACACCTTC.

In the case of this clone: An end of the junction differs from the germline gene, which may be a read error. The rearrangement uses TRBV7-7 and TRBJ2-1, with 8 positions matching TRBD2. CDR1 and CDR2 from the germline V gene are SSHAT and FNYEAQ (reference sequence). The CDR3 loop spans 16 amino acids. The chain's CDR3 is CASSPGLARGAVEQFF. Here the CDR3 DNA reads TGTGCTAGCAGTCCCGGGTTGGCGCGGGGGGCGGTTGAGCAGTTCTTC.

V and J are TRBV15 and TRBJ2-3; D gene uncertain. The CDR3 runs 13 residues. Trimming left V 3 bases short and J 3 bases short, with 7 bases between. Per germline, CDR1 LNHNV and CDR2 YYDKDF (reference sequence). The CDR3 bases are TGTGCCACCAGCAGGTTCGGGACAGATACGCAGTATTTT. It specifies CATSRFGTDTQYF.

The V call is TRBV5-1, the J call TRBJ1-1; 9 positions agree with TRBD1. Germline V lookup: CDR1 SGHRS, CDR2 YFSETQ. V dropped 1 base and J dropped 7; count of bases not matched to a gene: 5. The CDR3 has 14 amino acids. The CDR3 DNA sequence: TGCGCCAGCAGCTTGACAGGGGGCAAAGTTGAAGCTTTCTTT. It translates to CASSLTGGKVEAFF.